The next 7 T cell receptor beta chains were all read from a single sample in a study of T cells in Graves' hyperthyroidism and ophthalmopathy. The source material, RNA transcripts, was used to amplify TCR beta CDR3 regions. Carried out on the TCR CDR3, a first-round RT-PCR used the HTBI primer set. MiXCR was run by TCRdb on the multiplex PCR reads, yielding one entry per CDR3 protein. The sample records under 600,000 distinct CDR3 sequences, approximately 15% being singletons. The sequenced sample consisted of blood. These receptors all stem from a middle-aged woman with Graves' ophthalmopathy.

The chain uses TRBV19 and TRBJ1-1; perhaps TRBD1 as D (5 bases). The CDR3 loop spans 13 amino acids. From germline, CDR1 is LNHDA and CDR2 SQIVND (reference sequence). Trimming left V 5 bases short and J 10 bases short, with 17 bases between. CDR3 nucleotides: TGTGCCAGTAGTTCAGCAGGGTCGGCTGGAGCTTTCTTT. Translated, it gives CASSSAGSAGAFF.

This clonotype was recorded at least ten times. The CDR3 reads CASSWGPGLAKETQYF. The CDR3 DNA sequence: TGCGCCAGCAGCTGGGGACCGGGACTAGCGAAAGAGACCCAGTACTTC. The chain is built from TRBV5-1 and TRBJ2-5; TRBD2 matches at 10 bases. This CDR3 has 16 residues. V shed 3 bases and J 3 bases; nucleotides not matched to a gene: 8. The germline V gene has CDR1 SGHRS and CDR2 YFSETQ.

This clonotype turned up a few times. V gene TRBV2 combines with J gene TRBJ2-1; a possible D gene is TRBD2 (6 bases). CDR1 is SNHLY, CDR2 FYNNEI, per germline. The CDR3 loop spans 13 amino acids. V was clipped by 8 bases and J by 6 bases, with 14 bases between them. The CDR3 loop is CASDGSGANEQFF. CDR3 nucleotides: TGTGCCAGCGACGGGAGTGGGGCCAATGAGCAGTTCTTC.

This clonotype occurred many times. This chain links TRBV28 with TRBJ1-4; 8 nucleotides align to TRBD1. V dropped 6 bases and J dropped 0; count of bases not matched to a gene: 3. CDR3 length: 15 residues. The germline V gene has CDR1 MDHEN and CDR2 SYDVKM. In DNA form, the CDR3 reads TGTGCCAGCAGACCAGGGGGCTCAACTAATGAAAAACTGTTTTTT. Translated, it gives CASRPGGSTNEKLFF.

The gene calls are TRBV14 and TRBJ2-7; 9 positions agree with TRBD2. Losses at the gene ends were 4 bases for V and 3 bases for J; bases not matched to a gene: 13. Germline V gene sequence: CDR1 SGHDN, CDR2 FVKESK. The CDR3 is made up of 17 amino acids. CDR3 DNA: TGTGCCAGCAGCCTGGGTAGCGGGAGACGGTTGTACTACGAGCAGTACTTC. This translates into CASSLGSGRRLYYEQYF.

This clonotype appeared a few times. The chain has TRBV5-1 and TRBJ1-2, with TRBD1 as a possible D gene (5 bases). Trimming left V 0 bases short and J 7 bases short, with 16 bases between. Germline-derived CDR1 and CDR2 are SGHRS and YFSETQ. The CDR3 totals 15 residues. The CDR3 sequence: CASSLVGGDESGYTF. CDR3 DNA sequence: TGCGCCAGCAGCTTGGTAGGAGGGGACGAATCTGGCTACACCTTC.

This chain joins TRBV4-1 and TRBJ2-5; TRBD2 agrees at 7 bases. CDR3 length equals 14 residues. Germline lookup yields CDR1 MGHRA and CDR2 YSYEKL. V was pared by 4 bases and J by 5 bases, with 7 bases of the junction left unmatched. CDR3 nucleotide sequence: TGCGCCAGCAGCCTGGCGGGGGAATGGGAGACCCAGTACTTC. Its translation is CASSLAGEWETQYF.